The source of this TCR beta chain is a study of long-term antiretroviral therapy in people with HIV. Assay version v3.0 of immunoSEQ was used, and it was run at survey level. Only in-frame clones appear in the TCRdb table, and some are missing; sequencing was by immunoSEQ multiplex PCR. The sample contains tens of thousands of clones, roughly 90% of which appear only once. The study, taken as a whole, reports: The repertoire was dominated at all time points by clones expanded before ART. Post-ART diversity increased but stayed below transplant donor controls.

CDR1 and CDR2 (germline): SEHNR, FQNEAQ (reference sequence). V was shortened by 5 bases and J by 2 bases, with 14 bases between the two germline ends. This CDR3 is 15 amino acids long. A note on this clone: Its antigen is unknown.

This TCR was recovered from a man in his sixties with HIV. The material was unsorted PBMCs, obtained 0.6 years after starting antiretroviral therapy. The chain combines TRBV7-9 with TRBJ2-3; tentatively, D is TRBD1 or TRBD2 (5 bases each). Written as DNA, the CDR3 is TGTGCCAGCAGCCCGAAAGGGACCTCCACAGATACGCAGTATTTT. Protein: CASSPKGTSTDTQYF.